This is a list of T cell receptor beta chains from one sample in a study of CD8+ T cells in alopecia areata. Data came from immunoSEQ multiplex PCR; TCRdb stores just in-frame clones and leaves some out. The table has 150,000 to 200,000 clones, around 59% seen once; the top ten hold about 14%. The specimen was CD4+ T cells sorted from blood, collected at week 24, from a patient treated with tofacitinib. The receptors were sampled from a human donor with alopecia areata. CDR3s leave out the opening cysteine and the closing phenylalanine or tryptophan.

>TRBV29-1
SVRQGASYEQY
>TRBV7-8
ASSLKVFKQY
>TRBV30
AWPRGGQDGYT
>TRBV5-1
ASSLGGGEGQPQH
>TRBV29-1
SVEEGLGGITGELF
>TRBV11-1
ASSFGGGARETQY
>TRBV29-1
SVTWRASDRGSHEQY
>TRBV21-1
ASSLQLAGYQETQY
>TRBV30
AWSVRRQGVYQPQH
>TRBV30
AWTENYGYT
>TRBV15
ATSRDLGGDSPLH
>TRBV14
ASSQQGLVGDNEQF
>TRBV30
AWSAGGLGEKLF
>TRBV18
ASSPGTAVAYEQY
>TRBV4-2
ASSRELRAPAF
>TRBV29-1
SGGLGGTDTQY
>TRBV27
ASSSSRTHQPQH
>TRBV30
AWSRDNYEQY
>TRBV15
ATSTHSNQPQH
>TRBV30
AWSVLGQGFYGYT
>TRBV7-2
ASSLEIGGYTQY
>TRBV6-1
ASSATGVNTEAF
>TRBV18
ASSPDGTPREY
>TRBV7-6
ASSPVQETQY
>TRBV7-9
ASRGAGTPQETQY
>TRBV4-2
ASSQDGGGSLDTQY
>TRBV4-2
ASSQGLGTYEQY
>TRBV2
ASSVGLQETQY
>TRBV2
ASRAHGPIYGYT
>TRBV11-2
ASSLEPSTDTQY
>TRBV5-1
ASSQLDATGEAF
>TRBV20-1
SALLGAEQY
>TRBV11-3
ASSLSSRGNREQY
>TRBV29-1
SVDGQGASGF
>TRBV29-1
SVALRGGTEAF
>TRBV7-9
ASSSGATYEQY
>TRBV9
ASSLGGKTQY
>TRBV9
ASSVGTDTQY
>TRBV2
ASAWRRGQETQY
>TRBV30
AWSRDREYTGELF
>TRBV5-6
ASSFTGTGHTEAF
>TRBV25-1
ASSGAGTPH
>TRBV2
ASSEVPSGSPGELF
>TRBV6-5
ASSQGGWETQY